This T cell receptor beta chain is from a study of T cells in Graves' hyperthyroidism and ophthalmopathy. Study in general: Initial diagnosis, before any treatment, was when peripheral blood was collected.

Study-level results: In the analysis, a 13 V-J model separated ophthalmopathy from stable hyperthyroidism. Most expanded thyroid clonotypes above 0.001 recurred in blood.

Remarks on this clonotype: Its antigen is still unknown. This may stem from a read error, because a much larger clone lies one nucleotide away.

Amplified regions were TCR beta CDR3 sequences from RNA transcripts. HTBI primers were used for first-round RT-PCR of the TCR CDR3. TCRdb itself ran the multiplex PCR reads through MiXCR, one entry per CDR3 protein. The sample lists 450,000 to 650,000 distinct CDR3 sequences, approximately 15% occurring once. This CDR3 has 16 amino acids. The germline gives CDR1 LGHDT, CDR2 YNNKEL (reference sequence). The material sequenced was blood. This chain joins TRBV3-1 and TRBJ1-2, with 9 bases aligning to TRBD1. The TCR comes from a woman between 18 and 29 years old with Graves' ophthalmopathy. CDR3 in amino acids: CASSLSDRGGTYGCTF. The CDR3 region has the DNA TGTGCCAGCAGCCTTTCGGACAGGGGAGGAACCTATGGCTGCACCTTC.